A selection of T cell receptor beta chains follows, all from one sample in a study of PD-1 blockade in classical Hodgkin lymphoma. Profiling relied on immunoSEQ multiplex PCR, and the TCRdb table lists in-frame clones only, not all of them. The data contain approximately 84,000 clones, approximately 86% of them singletons. The sequenced sample was peripheral blood mononuclear cells (PBMCs), obtained before the fourth cycle of nivolumab. All receptors derive from a human donor with classical Hodgkin lymphoma. Both conserved end residues are part of each CDR3. The D gene is left open where the match is weak. A clone size is listed for some rows: how often the clone was seen (once, few, many), or a class if it is expanded.

length	size	V	J	D	DNA	CDR3
11	-	TRBV2	TRBJ2-1	-	TGTGCCGGCGGACAATACAATGAGCAGTTCTTC	CAGGQYNEQFF
17	-	TRBV6-7	TRBJ2-1	-	TGTGCCAGCAGTTACGTCTGGAAGCGCGCACTCCACAATGAGCAGTTCTTC	CASSYVWKRALHNEQFF
17	-	TRBV6-1	TRBJ2-7	TRBD2	TGTGCCAGCAGTGAGGGGCTAGCGGGTATACCCCTCTACGAGCAGTACTTC	CASSEGLAGIPLYEQYF
13	once	TRBV25-1	TRBJ1-2	-	TGTGCCAGCGCCTCCGAAGGGGAACATGGCTACACCTTC	CASASEGEHGYTF
16	-	TRBV10-3	TRBJ2-3	TRBD2	TGTGCCATCAGTGCCCTGGCCGACTTGGGAGGGGATACGCAGTATTTT	CAISALADLGGDTQYF
15	-	TRBV7-2	TRBJ2-7	-	TGTGCCAGCAGCTCTCGCGGGACCATCTGGGGGGAGCAGTACTTC	CASSSRGTIWGEQYF
12	-	TRBV12-5	TRBJ2-3	-	TGTGCTAGTGGCCGGGGGGCCGATACGCAGTATTTT	CASGRGADTQYF
13	-	TRBV28	TRBJ2-1	-	TGTGCCAGCAGCCTCCTCGGCAACGTCGGACAGTTCTTC	CASSLLGNVGQFF
16	-	TRBV19	TRBJ1-5	-	TGTGCCAGTAGTACCCGGGGGATGAATAGCAATCAGCCCCAGCATTTT	CASSTRGMNSNQPQHF
17	once	TRBV6-1	TRBJ1-3	-	TGTGCCAGCAGTGAAATCGTCTTGGGAGGCTCTGGAAACACCATATATTTT	CASSEIVLGGSGNTIYF
12	-	TRBV30	TRBJ2-7	-	TGTGCCTGGAGTGCCCTAACAGGGGGGGAAATATTC	CAWSALTGGEIF
14	-	TRBV5-1	TRBJ2-1	TRBD1	TGCGCCAGCACGGGACAGGGGCTCCGCAATGAGCAGTTCTTC	CASTGQGLRNEQFF
15	-	TRBV10-3	TRBJ2-1	TRBD2	TGTGCCATCAGTGAAGGTAGCGGGAGTCCCCATGAGCAGTTCTTC	CAISEGSGSPHEQFF
15	-	TRBV18	TRBJ2-1	-	TGTGCCAGCTCACCCCAACGGACAGCCAACAATGAGCAGTTCTTC	CASSPQRTANNEQFF
15	-	TRBV19	TRBJ2-7	-	TGTGCCAGTAGTATAGGCCCCACCGGGGGCTACGAGCAGTACTTC	CASSIGPTGGYEQYF
14	few	TRBV4-1	TRBJ1-1	-	TGCGCCAGCAGCCAAGATGGCGGGATAACCGAAGCTTTCTTT	CASSQDGGITEAFF
15	-	TRBV29-1	TRBJ2-5	TRBD1	TGCAGCGCCGGGACAGGGGGCGATCCCCAAGAGACCCAGTACTTC	CSAGTGGDPQETQYF
16	-	TRBV15	TRBJ1-3	-	TGTGCCACCAGCAGTCCGGGGCCTGTCTCTGGAAACACCATATATTTT	CATSSPGPVSGNTIYF
18	few	TRBV6-8	TRBJ2-6	TRBD1	TGTGCCAGCACATGGACCGGGACAGGGGCCTCTGGGGCCAACGTCCTGACTTTC	CASTWTGTGASGANVLTF
14	-	TRBV9	TRBJ2-7	-	TGTGCCAGCAGCGTAGTTGACAGACCCTACGAGCAGTACTTC	CASSVVDRPYEQYF
15	-	TRBV5-1	TRBJ2-5	-	TGCGCCAGCAGCTTGTTGGTGACTAACCAAGAGACCCAGTACTTC	CASSLLVTNQETQYF
15	-	TRBV6-5	TRBJ2-1	TRBD2	TGTGCCAGCAGGTTAGCGGGAGGGCCTTACAATGAGCAGTTCTTC	CASRLAGGPYNEQFF
13	-	TRBV7-9	TRBJ2-1	-	TGTGCCAGCAGCTCGGACAGTTCCAATGAGCAGTTCTTC	CASSSDSSNEQFF
12	few	TRBV29-1	TRBJ2-2	-	TGCAGCGTTGGTCATGGTACCGGGGAGCTGTTTTTT	CSVGHGTGELFF
14	-	TRBV9	TRBJ2-1	-	TGTGCCAGCGGCAGGGTGTCCCCTATGCATGAGCAGTTCTTC	CASGRVSPMHEQFF
14	-	TRBV7-8	TRBJ2-3	TRBD2	TGTGCCAGCAGCTTCCAATCGACTAGCAGTACGCAGTATTTT	CASSFQSTSSTQYF
15	-	TRBV4-3	TRBJ2-1	TRBD2	TGCGCCAGCAGCCAAGGGACTAGCCCTTACAATGAGCAGTTCTTC	CASSQGTSPYNEQFF
14	-	TRBV29-1	TRBJ1-2	-	TGCAGCGTTGCTGGAGGTCCGGGGGGCTATGGCTACACCTTC	CSVAGGPGGYGYTF
17	-	TRBV29-1	TRBJ2-7	TRBD2	TGCAGCGTTGTCCCCACTGGACTAGCGGGGACCTCCTACGAGCAGTACTTC	CSVVPTGLAGTSYEQYF
15	-	TRBV2	TRBJ2-1	-	TGTGCCAGCACCCAAGTGGGGAGCTCCTACAATGAGCAGTTCTTC	CASTQVGSSYNEQFF
14	-	TRBV5-4	TRBJ2-5	-	TGTGCCAGCAGCTTCAGGGACACCGAAGAGACCCAGTACTTC	CASSFRDTEETQYF
12	-	TRBV11-2	TRBJ1-4	-	TGTGCCAGCAGCTTTGGGGCTGAAAAACTGTTTTTT	CASSFGAEKLFF
17	-	TRBV7-6	TRBJ2-2	TRBD2	TGTGCCAGCAGCTTCACCGGGACTAGCGGGAGTGGCGGGGAGCTGTTTTTT	CASSFTGTSGSGGELFF
19	-	TRBV19	TRBJ2-5	TRBD1	TGTGCCAGTAGCCAAGGACAGGGGGTAGCCGGGGGTTCGCGAGAGACCCAGTACTTC	CASSQGQGVAGGSRETQYF
15	-	TRBV18	TRBJ2-5	-	TGTGCCAGCTCACCCGGACCCGGTCCGATGGAGACCCAGTACTTC	CASSPGPGPMETQYF
14	once	TRBV30	TRBJ2-7	-	TGTGCCTGGAGGGTTAGCGCAGGCTCCTACGAGCAGTACTTC	CAWRVSAGSYEQYF
16	once	TRBV15	TRBJ1-4	-	TGTGCCACCAGCAGAGTGAGGGCAGCCCTTGGGGAAAAACTGTTTTTT	CATSRVRAALGEKLFF
13	-	TRBV5-4	TRBJ2-5	TRBD2	TGTGCCAGCAGCTTGTTTAGCGGGGAGACCCAGTACTTC	CASSLFSGETQYF
14	-	TRBV6-5	TRBJ1-2	-	TGTGCCAGCAGGCGCCGAGGTGTACGCTATGGCTACACCTTC	CASRRRGVRYGYTF
15	-	TRBV4-1	TRBJ1-2	-	TGCGCCAGCAGCCAAACGTTTTATCTAGCCTATGGCTACACCTTC	CASSQTFYLAYGYTF
14	-	TRBV10-3	TRBJ1-2	TRBD1	TGTGCCATCACCCGGACAGGGGTTAACTATGGCTACACCTTC	CAITRTGVNYGYTF
16	-	TRBV7-2	TRBJ2-7	-	TGTGCCAGCAGCTTAGCGATCGCGGGCCCCTCCTACGAGCAGTACTTC	CASSLAIAGPSYEQYF
15	few	TRBV27	TRBJ1-4	-	TGTGCCAGCAGCTCCCCCGCTTCGGGTAATGAAAAACTGTTTTTT	CASSSPASGNEKLFF
15	-	TRBV7-9	TRBJ1-2	-	TGTGCCAGCAGACCTACCGAGGGACTGCGCTATGGCTACACCTTC	CASRPTEGLRYGYTF
18	-	TRBV4-2	TRBJ1-2	-	TGTGCCAGCAGCCAAGAGACAGGAATAACAAACCGGGGCTATGGCTACACCTTC	CASSQETGITNRGYGYTF
14	-	TRBV5-1	TRBJ2-7	-	TGCGCCAGCAGCTTGGTGGGGTTTGCCTACGAGCAGTACTTC	CASSLVGFAYEQYF
13	-	TRBV6-5	TRBJ1-3	-	TGTGCCAGCGCTTCTGGGTCAGGAAACACCATATATTTT	CASASGSGNTIYF
15	-	TRBV5-1	TRBJ1-5	-	TGCGCCAGCAGCTTGGATGGGCAGCCAAATCAGCCCCAGCATTTT	CASSLDGQPNQPQHF
12	-	TRBV18	TRBJ2-7	-	TGTGCCAGCTCACCGGACCCATACGAGCAGTACTTC	CASSPDPYEQYF
14	once	TRBV11-2	TRBJ1-3	-	TGTGCCAGCAGCTTACGGACGTCAGGAAACACCATATATTTT	CASSLRTSGNTIYF
11	-	TRBV10-3	TRBJ2-1	-	TGTGCCATCAGCTCAAACAATGAGCAGTTCTTC	CAISSNNEQFF
14	-	TRBV4-3	TRBJ2-2	-	TGCGCCAGCAGCCAAGCAGGGAACACCGGGGAGCTGTTTTTT	CASSQAGNTGELFF
14	-	TRBV7-9	TRBJ1-1	-	TGTGCCAGCAGCTTAGGGACAGTAGGACCTGAAGCTTTCTTT	CASSLGTVGPEAFF
16	-	TRBV7-9	TRBJ2-2	-	TGTGCCAGCAGCTTAGGTTCGGTCCTTAACACCGGGGAGCTGTTTTTT	CASSLGSVLNTGELFF
14	-	TRBV19	TRBJ2-1	-	TGTGCCAGTAGTATTTCAGGGCTTAGCAATGAGCAGTTCTTC	CASSISGLSNEQFF
13	-	TRBV7-9	TRBJ1-1	-	TGTGCCAGCAGCTTATTCGGGGACACTGAAGCTTTCTTT	CASSLFGDTEAFF
12	-	TRBV10-3	TRBJ2-1	-	TGTGCCATCAGTGACCCTTTGGGGGAGCAGTTCTTC	CAISDPLGEQFF
13	-	TRBV19	TRBJ1-4	TRBD1	TGTGCCAGTATGAGGACAGGGGAGGAAAAACTGTTTTTT	CASMRTGEEKLFF
13	-	TRBV2	TRBJ1-1	-	TGTGCCAGCAGTGACGGGGGGCCTCTTGAAGCTTTCTTT	CASSDGGPLEAFF